This passage covers 22 T cell receptor beta chains from one sample sequenced in a study of control samples from healthy donors and cancer patients. Clones were sequenced by immunoSEQ multiplex PCR, and TCRdb holds only the in-frame ones, with some missing. The sample holds roughly 130,000 clones, approximately 90% seen once. Material for sequencing was blood. The source is a woman aged 30 to 39 in good health.

V and J are TRBV7-9 and TRBJ1-1, with no clear D. CDR1 and CDR2 (germline): SEHNR, FQNEAQ (reference sequence). Trimming cost V 1 base and J 1 base, with 7 bases left between them. The CDR3 extends over 14 amino acids. The CDR3 DNA follows: TGTGCCAGCAGCTTAGAGTCTGGGAACACTGAAGCTTTCTTT. Its protein product is CASSLESGNTEAFF.

The chain carries TRBV5-6 and TRBJ2-6; D might be TRBD2 (6 bases). The CDR3 loop spans 16 amino acids. Germline V gives CDR1 SGHDT, CDR2 YYEEEE. V dropped 4 bases and J dropped 0 bases, with 11 bases sitting between them. CDR3 loop: CASSPPGSSGANVLTF. The CDR3 DNA reads TGTGCCAGCAGCCCGCCCGGGAGCTCTGGGGCCAACGTCCTGACTTTC.

This rearrangement joins TRBV4-2 to TRBJ2-5; D is perhaps TRBD2 (6 bases). Germline loops: CDR1 LGHNA, CDR2 YNFKEQ. The CDR3 is made up of 15 amino acids. Trimming stripped 1 base from V and 4 bases from J, with 13 bases between. The CDR3, as DNA: TGTGCCAGCAGCCAAGTCACGGGAGTGGGAGAGACCCAGTACTTC. It specifies CASSQVTGVGETQYF.

The chain couples TRBV19 to TRBJ2-1; 14 nucleotides agree with TRBD2. V lost 5 bases, J lost 10 bases, and 7 bases stayed unmatched. The germline V gene encodes CDR1 LNHDA and CDR2 SQIVND (reference sequence). This CDR3 is built from 15 residues. The CDR3 DNA reads TGTGCCAGTAGTGGGGGGACTAGCGGGAGACAGGAGCAGTTCTTC. It is translated as CASSGGTSGRQEQFF.

The chain joins TRBV6-5 to TRBJ1-1, with TRBD1 matching over 11 bases. The CDR3 runs to 13 residues. The germline CDR1 and CDR2 sequences are MNHEY and SVGAGI. J gave up 5 bases and V 11 bases, and 7 bases lay outside the gene matches. The CDR3 loop is CAAGQGAETEAFF. The CDR3 nucleotides are TGTGCCGCCGGACAGGGGGCGGAAACTGAAGCTTTCTTT.

J is TRBJ2-1 and V is TRBV7-2, with a weak D call TRBD2 (5 bases). Germline assignment: CDR1 SGHTA and CDR2 FQGNSA. Trimming cost V 3 bases and J 8 bases, with 14 bases left between them. The CDR3 covers 14 residues. CDR3 amino acids: CASSFFGEGYEQFF. CDR3 nucleotides: TGTGCCAGCAGCTTTTTCGGGGAAGGGTATGAGCAGTTCTTC.

The V and J genes are TRBV2 and TRBJ2-7; D is perhaps TRBD1 or TRBD2 (5 bases each). Germline V lookup: CDR1 SNHLY, CDR2 FYNNEI. This CDR3 is 13 amino acids long. The ends were cut back, 8 bases at V and 1 base at J, with 12 bases in the middle. This chain's CDR3 is CASDPGPSYEQYF. DNA for the CDR3: TGTGCCAGCGACCCGGGACCTTCCTACGAGCAGTACTTC.

This clone was recorded a few times. The V and J genes are TRBV29-1 and TRBJ1-1; D unclear. The CDR3 consists of 13 residues. V lost 4 bases, J lost 0 bases, and 9 bases lay in between. The germline V gene has CDR1 SQVTM and CDR2 ANQGSEA. The CDR3 protein is CSVGVRMNTEAFF. The DNA of the CDR3 is TGCAGCGTTGGGGTCAGGATGAACACTGAAGCTTTCTTT.

CDR3 sequence: CASSLDVSYEQYF. In DNA form, the CDR3 reads TGTGCCAGCAGCTTAGATGTGTCCTACGAGCAGTACTTC. The gene calls are TRBV11-2 and TRBJ2-7; D is undetermined. Looked up from germline, CDR1 is SGHAT and CDR2 is FQNNGV. CDR3 size: 13 residues. The ends were cut back, 0 bases at V and 1 base at J, with 4 bases in the middle.

V usage is TRBV28 and J usage is TRBJ1-2; D perhaps matches TRBD1 (5 bases). Germline CDR1 MDHEN, CDR2 SYDVKM. The CDR3 spans 13 residues. V dropped 10 bases and J dropped 4 bases, with 16 bases sitting between them. The CDR3 loop reads CATRGGGVYGYTF. The CDR3, as DNA: TGTGCCACCCGGGGAGGAGGGGTCTATGGCTACACCTTC.

This clone was seen ten or more times. The gene calls are TRBV2 and TRBJ1-2; tentative D call: TRBD1 (6 bases). The V gene's germline CDR1 is SNHLY and CDR2 FYNNEI. The ends were cut back, 0 bases at V and 8 bases at J, with 10 bases in the middle. The CDR3 consists of 13 residues. The CDR3 spells CASSEARGGGYTF. The CDR3 DNA follows: TGTGCCAGCAGTGAAGCAAGGGGGGGCGGCTACACCTTC.

V usage is TRBV5-4 and J usage is TRBJ1-1; D remains ambiguous. The ends were cut back, 5 bases at V and 10 bases at J, with 21 bases in the middle. The germline CDR1 and CDR2 sequences are SGHNT and YYREEE (reference sequence). The CDR3 runs to 14 residues. The CDR3 DNA reads as TGTGCCAGCAGTCCCAGCACGGGGTTAAAGGGAGCTTTCTTT. It yields the protein CASSPSTGLKGAFF.

V usage is TRBV27 and J usage is TRBJ2-1; 12 bases agree with TRBD1. This CDR3 spans 15 amino acids. Germline trimming cut 5 bases from V and 8 bases from J; bases unmatched to any gene: 7. Germline-derived CDR1 and CDR2 are MNHEY and SMNVEV (reference sequence). The CDR3, as DNA: TGTGCCAGCAGTCCCCGGGGGACAGGGGGCCATGAGCAGTTCTTC. Its translation: CASSPRGTGGHEQFF.

The chain has TRBV5-1 and TRBJ2-7; 9 nucleotides line up with TRBD2. Germline V gene sequence: CDR1 SGHRS, CDR2 YFSETQ. The CDR3 consists of 15 residues. V lost 5 bases, J lost 4 bases, and 10 bases stayed unmatched. The CDR3 nucleotides read TGCGCCAGCAGACCGAATAGCGGGAGCGGATACGAGCAGTACTTC. It encodes CASRPNSGSGYEQYF. The variable domain in full, with the rest retrieved from reference TRBV5-1 and TRBJ2-7, is KAGVTQTPRYLIKTRGQQVTLSCSPISGHRSVSWYQQTPGQGLQFLFEYFSETQRNKGNFPGRFSGRQFSNSRSEMNVSTLELGDSALYLCASRPNSGSGYEQYFGPGTRLTVT.

The chain couples TRBV7-8 to TRBJ2-5, with D possibly being TRBD2 (5 bases). The CDR3 extends over 15 amino acids. The V gene lost 0 bases and the J gene lost 5 bases, with 13 bases spanning the gap. Germline lookup yields CDR1 SGHVS and CDR2 FQNEAQ. CDR3 sequence reads: CASSLAGVLLETQYF. As DNA, the CDR3 is TGTGCCAGCAGCTTAGCGGGAGTGTTATTGGAGACCCAGTACTTC.

This clone was detected once. The chain joins TRBV24-1 to TRBJ1-2; perhaps TRBD1 as D (5 bases). The ends were cut back, 10 bases at V and 6 bases at J, with 20 bases in the middle. CDR3 length: 14 residues. CDR1 and CDR2 from the germline V gene are KGHDR and SFDVKD. In DNA form, the CDR3 reads TGTGCCACGTCGAAGTATACAGGCGTTCATGGCTACACCTTC. The encoded protein is CATSKYTGVHGYTF.

The V and J genes are TRBV6-5 and TRBJ1-5; perhaps TRBD1 as D (6 bases). This CDR3 has 15 residues. Germline V gene lookup returns CDR1 MNHEY and CDR2 SVGAGI. Trimming removed 7 bases from V and 0 bases from J, with 13 bases in between. The CDR3 DNA reads as TGTGCCAGCAAGACAGGCCTTTATAGCAATCAGCCCCAGCATTTT. It specifies CASKTGLYSNQPQHF.

Note on this clone: The sample has other DNA sequences that encode this CDR3 too. The CDR3: CASSPVGSYEQYF. DNA of the CDR3: TGTGCCAGCTCACCAGTTGGATCCTACGAGCAGTACTTC. V gene TRBV18 combines with J gene TRBJ2-7; D is unclear. Germline V gene lookup returns CDR1 KGHSH and CDR2 LQKENI. CDR3 length: 13 amino acids. V was shortened by 2 bases and J by 1 base, with 6 bases between the two germline ends.

This chain joins TRBV5-1 and TRBJ2-1; 9 positions agree with TRBD1. J was trimmed by 7 bases and V by 3 bases; bases with no gene match: 8. CDR1 and CDR2 (germline): SGHRS, YFSETQ. There are 15 residues in the CDR3. The CDR3 reads CASSSTGGHRNEQFF. Here the CDR3 DNA reads TGCGCCAGCAGCTCAACAGGGGGCCACAGGAATGAGCAGTTCTTC.

This clone was detected only once. V is TRBV29-1 and J is TRBJ2-2, with TRBD2 identical over 11 bases. Germline V lookup: CDR1 SQVTM, CDR2 ANQGSEA. The CDR3 loop spans 15 amino acids. V was clipped by 6 bases and J by 3 bases; unmatched bases: 6. The chain's CDR3 is CSVELAGVYTGELFF. The CDR3 region has the DNA TGCAGCGTCGAACTAGCGGGAGTGTACACCGGGGAGCTGTTTTTT.

The chain has TRBV6-5 and TRBJ1-4; 9 nucleotides line up with TRBD1. The V gene end was trimmed by 2 bases and the J gene end by 7 bases; junction bases not matched to a gene: 5. This CDR3 is built from 15 residues. Per the germline V gene, CDR1 is MNHEY and CDR2 is SVGAGI. CDR3 bases: TGTGCCAGCAGTTACCTACAGGGGGCGGGTGAAAAACTGTTTTTT. Translating it yields CASSYLQGAGEKLFF.

The V call is TRBV29-1, the J call TRBJ2-1; 9 bases align to TRBD2. The germline CDR1 and CDR2 sequences are SQVTM and ANQGSEA. This CDR3 region has 16 residues. V shed 2 bases, J shed 4 bases, and the junction held 9 bases outside the gene matches. CDR3 region: CSVEYRLAEFYNEQFF. For the CDR3, the DNA is TGCAGCGTTGAATATCGACTAGCGGAGTTTTACAATGAGCAGTTCTTC.